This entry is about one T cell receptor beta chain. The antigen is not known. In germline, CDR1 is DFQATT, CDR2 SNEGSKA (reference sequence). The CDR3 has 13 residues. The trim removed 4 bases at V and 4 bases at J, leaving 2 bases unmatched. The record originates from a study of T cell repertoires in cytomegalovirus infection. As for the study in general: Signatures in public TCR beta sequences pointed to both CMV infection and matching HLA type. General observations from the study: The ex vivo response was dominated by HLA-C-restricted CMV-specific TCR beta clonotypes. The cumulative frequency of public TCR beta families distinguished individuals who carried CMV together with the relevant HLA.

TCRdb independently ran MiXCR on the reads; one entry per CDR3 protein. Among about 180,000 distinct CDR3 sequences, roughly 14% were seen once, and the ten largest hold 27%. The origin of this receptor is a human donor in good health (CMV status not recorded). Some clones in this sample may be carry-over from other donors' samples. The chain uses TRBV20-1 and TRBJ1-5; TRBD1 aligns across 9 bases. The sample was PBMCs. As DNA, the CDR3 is TGCAGTGCTATGACAGGGGGAAATCAGCCCCAGCATTTT. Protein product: CSAMTGGNQPQHF.